A single sample gave rise to the 22 T cell receptor beta chains below, sequenced in a study of cytomegalovirus exposure and HLA in healthy donors. The PCR made use of 60 Vbeta and 13 Jbeta primers. Data came from immunoSEQ multiplex PCR; TCRdb stores just in-frame clones and leaves some out. This sample has roughly 90,000 clones, with less than 80% found just once. Sequences were obtained from PBMCs. These receptors were obtained from a man aged 25 to 45 in good health and CMV-seropositive.

The rearrangement joins TRBV5-1 to TRBJ2-7; no reliable D call. The CDR3 runs to 16 residues. V gave up 2 bases and J gave up 0 bases, with 15 bases separating them. Per germline, CDR1 SGHRS and CDR2 YFSETQ. The CDR3 DNA reads TGCGCCAGCAGCTTCCCCTCCACGGCTAGCTCCTACGAGCAGTACTTC. Translation gives CASSFPSTASSYEQYF.

This clone was detected once. The CDR3 region is CSGGTSGNEQFF. Written as DNA, the CDR3 is TGCAGCGGGGGGACTAGCGGAAATGAGCAGTTCTTC. This sequence joins TRBV29-1 and TRBJ2-1; 11 nucleotides line up with TRBD2. The CDR3 has 12 residues. Germline trimming cut 7 bases from V and 7 bases from J; bases unmatched to any gene: 3. The germline V gene has CDR1 SQVTM and CDR2 ANQGSEA.

The rearrangement uses TRBV7-9 and TRBJ2-7; TRBD1 matches at 12 bases. The V gene's germline CDR1 is SEHNR and CDR2 FQNEAQ (reference sequence). CDR3 length: 15 amino acids. The trim removed 4 bases at V and 7 bases at J, leaving 8 bases unmatched. DNA of the CDR3: TGTGCCAGCAGCTCGATGGGACAGGGGGCGGGTGAGCAGTACTTC. The encoded protein is CASSSMGQGAGEQYF.

This chain's CDR3 is CASSLAGGPFETQYF. CDR3 coding DNA: TGTGCCAGCAGCTTAGCGGGGGGGCCTTTTGAGACCCAGTACTTC. The chain employs TRBV7-9 and TRBJ2-5, with a weak D call TRBD2 (7 bases). V was shortened by 0 bases and J by 5 bases, with 13 bases between the two germline ends. The CDR3 is 15 amino acids. In germline, CDR1 is SEHNR, CDR2 FQNEAQ (reference sequence). Combining the CDR3 with reference TRBV7-9 and TRBJ2-5 gives the whole variable domain DTGVSQNPRHKITKRGQNVTFRCDPISEHNRLYWYRQTLGQGPEFLTYFQNEAQLEKSRLLSDRFSAERPKGSFSTLEIQRTEQGDSAMYLCASSLAGGPFETQYFGPGTRLLVL.

V is TRBV15 and J is TRBJ2-5; D perhaps matches TRBD1 (6 bases). Germline-derived CDR1 and CDR2 are LNHNV and YYDKDF (reference sequence). V dropped 6 bases and J dropped 2 bases, with 13 bases sitting between them. The CDR3 spans 14 residues. The CDR3 loop is CATSPGTQQETQYF. CDR3 DNA sequence: TGTGCCACCAGTCCCGGGACACAGCAAGAGACCCAGTACTTC.

This chain links TRBV30 with TRBJ1-4, with unresolved D. CDR3 size: 14 residues. The germline V gene has CDR1 GTSNPN and CDR2 SVGIG (reference sequence). V was cut by 0 bases and J by 4 bases, with 9 bases left in between. CDR3 in amino acids: CAWSVLDFNEKLFF. CDR3 nucleotides: TGTGCCTGGAGTGTCTTAGACTTTAATGAAAAACTGTTTTTT.

This clone was detected a few times. The V and J genes are TRBV19 and TRBJ1-1; unclear D gene. Germline assignment: CDR1 LNHDA and CDR2 SQIVND (reference sequence). CDR3 size: 13 residues. Trimming removed 5 bases at V and 0 bases at J, with 7 bases between. DNA for the CDR3: TGTGCCAGTAGTGTGACTGTGAACACTGAAGCTTTCTTT. Translated, it gives CASSVTVNTEAFF.

The rearrangement links TRBV7-3 to TRBJ2-7; 9 bases map to TRBD2. Germline CDR1 and CDR2: SGHTA and FQGTGA. The CDR3 consists of 15 residues. V was pared by 5 bases and J by 7 bases, with 12 bases of the junction left unmatched. DNA of the CDR3: TGTGCCAGCAGCCCGCGACTAGCGGCAACGGGAGAGCAGTACTTC. It translates to CASSPRLAATGEQYF.

The V gene is TRBV4-3, the J gene TRBJ2-7; 14 positions agree with TRBD2. V shed 0 bases, J shed 0 bases, and the junction held 7 bases outside the gene matches. Germline V gives CDR1 LGHNA, CDR2 YSLEER. The CDR3 is made up of 19 amino acids. The CDR3 DNA reads as TGCGCCAGCAGCCAAGATCTGTCTGGGACTAGCGGGAGCTCCTACGAGCAGTACTTC. This translates into CASSQDLSGTSGSSYEQYF.

The chain uses TRBV5-1 and TRBJ1-1; 9 bases fit TRBD1. The CDR3 has 15 amino acids. The trim removed 2 bases at V and 2 bases at J, leaving 4 bases unmatched. CDR1 and CDR2 (germline): SGHRS, YFSETQ. CDR3 nucleotide sequence: TGCGCCAGCAGCTTATCGGGACAGGGTAACACTGAAGCTTTCTTT. It specifies CASSLSGQGNTEAFF.

This clone was seen just once. This chain uses TRBV7-6 with TRBJ1-1; 7 bases agree with TRBD1. J gave up 0 bases and V 2 bases, and 12 bases lay outside the gene matches. The CDR3 has 18 residues. Germline loops: CDR1 SGHVS, CDR2 FNYEAQ. The CDR3 DNA is TGTGCCAGCAGCTTAAGAACAGGGGCCCATGAGGTGAACACTGAAGCTTTCTTT. Translated, it gives CASSLRTGAHEVNTEAFF.

V is TRBV15 and J is TRBJ2-1, with 12 bases fitting TRBD2. V was clipped by 6 bases and J by 4 bases; unmatched bases: 7. Germline loops: CDR1 LNHNV, CDR2 YYDKDF (reference sequence). The CDR3 length is 16 residues. The DNA of the CDR3 is TGTGCCACCAGGCTAGCGGGAGGGCCGGGGTACAATGAGCAGTTCTTC. Translation gives CATRLAGGPGYNEQFF.

This chain links TRBV19 with TRBJ2-4; D gene unclear. Per the germline V gene, CDR1 is LNHDA and CDR2 is SQIVND (reference sequence). Trimming left V 6 bases short and J 7 bases short, with 16 bases between. The CDR3 loop spans 14 amino acids. This chain's CDR3 is CASRLFPARNIQYF. Here the CDR3 DNA reads TGTGCCAGTAGACTTTTCCCCGCCAGGAACATTCAGTACTTC.

CDR3 sequence: CASTRDSLPETDEQFF. The CDR3 DNA is TGTGCCAGCACCCGAGATAGTCTCCCTGAAACGGATGAGCAGTTCTTC. The gene calls are TRBV14 and TRBJ2-1; the D is unclear. CDR3 length: 16 amino acids. The V end was cut by 7 bases, the J end by 8 bases, with 24 bases between. Germline CDR1 reads SGHDN; CDR2 reads FVKESK. Combining the CDR3 with reference TRBV14 and TRBJ2-1 gives the whole variable domain EAGVTQFPSHSVIEKGQTVTLRCDPISGHDNLYWYRRVMGKEIKFLLHFVKESKQDESGMPNNRFLAERTGGTYSTLKVQPAELEDSGVYFCASTRDSLPETDEQFFGPGTRLTVL.

The rearrangement joins TRBV7-2 to TRBJ2-7; 9 positions agree with TRBD1. Germline V lookup: CDR1 SGHTA, CDR2 FQGNSA. The CDR3 is 13 residues long. V trimming: 5 bases; J trimming: 3 bases; junction bases outside the gene matches: 2. Written as DNA, the CDR3 is TGTGCCAGCAGCGGGACAGGGTACTACGAGCAGTACTTC. It is translated as CASSGTGYYEQYF.

The chain combines TRBV6-5 with TRBJ2-7, with 8 bases matching TRBD1. V was clipped by 7 bases and J by 4 bases; unmatched bases: 6. This CDR3 spans 13 amino acids. CDR1 and CDR2 from the germline V gene are MNHEY and SVGAGI. CDR3: CASTDRGKYEQYF. Written as DNA, the CDR3 is TGTGCCAGCACCGACAGGGGTAAATACGAGCAGTACTTC.

This clone was seen only a few times. The chain links TRBV7-9 to TRBJ1-5, with D unclear. Germline CDR1 reads SEHNR; CDR2 reads FQNEAQ (reference sequence). The CDR3 has 11 amino acids. V was cut by 11 bases and J by 4 bases, with 9 bases left in between. This CDR3 is CASKSNQPQHF. The CDR3, as DNA: TGTGCCTCGAAGAGTAATCAGCCCCAGCATTTT.

The rearrangement uses TRBV5-8 and TRBJ1-2, with TRBD1 as a possible D gene (5 bases). This CDR3 has 14 amino acids. Germline-derived CDR1 and CDR2 are SGHTS and YDEGEE. V was cut by 0 bases and J by 6 bases, with 12 bases left in between. The CDR3 nucleotides are TGTGCCAGCAGCTTGGTCCGGGGGGAAAATGGCTACACCTTC. Translation: CASSLVRGENGYTF. Full variable domain (missing parts from reference TRBV5-8 and TRBJ1-2): EAGVTQSPTHLIKTRGQQATLRCSPISGHTSVYWYQQALGLGLQFLLWYDEGEERNRGNFPPRFSGRQFPNYSSELNVNALELEDSALYLCASSLVRGENGYTFGSGTRLTVV.

This clone was observed a single time. The chain carries TRBV28 and TRBJ1-1; TRBD1 matches at 9 bases. The trim removed 2 bases at V and 7 bases at J, leaving 5 bases unmatched. The CDR3 has 14 amino acids. Germline V lookup: CDR1 MDHEN, CDR2 SYDVKM. The CDR3 sequence is CASSLGGTGLEAFF. CDR3 coding DNA: TGTGCCAGCAGTTTAGGTGGGACAGGGCTTGAAGCTTTCTTT.

The rearrangement joins TRBV7-3 to TRBJ1-3; unclear D gene. Germline lookup yields CDR1 SGHTA and CDR2 FQGTGA. The CDR3 spans 15 residues. V was shortened by 3 bases and J by 0 bases, with 9 bases between the two germline ends. This CDR3 is CASSLDSDSGNTIYF. Written as DNA, the CDR3 is TGTGCCAGCAGCTTGGACTCCGACTCTGGAAACACCATATATTTT.

This clone was observed once. This chain joins TRBV7-6 and TRBJ1-5; D gene ambiguous. Germline-derived CDR1 and CDR2 are SGHVS and FNYEAQ. V was clipped by 3 bases and J by 7 bases, with 10 bases between them. CDR3 length: 13 amino acids. The CDR3 sequence: CASSFNRGQPQHF. CDR3 nucleotides: TGTGCCAGCAGCTTTAATCGCGGACAGCCCCAGCATTTT.

The rearrangement links TRBV5-8 to TRBJ1-1, with 7 bases aligning to TRBD1. This CDR3 contains 14 residues. The germline CDR1 and CDR2 sequences are SGHTS and YDEGEE. V shed 1 base and J 1 base; nucleotides not matched to a gene: 1. CDR3 residues: CASSLPGGNTEAFF. The CDR3, as DNA: TGTGCCAGCAGCTTGCCAGGGGGGAACACTGAAGCTTTCTTT.